The T cell receptor (beta chain) described here comes from a study of blood T cell repertoires in COVID-19. As for the study in general: Collection of acute and convalescent COVID-19 samples took place in the United States, Italy and Spain.

Participants were placed into cohorts based on the clinical history they reported. Each recovered donor of Cohort 3 presented with two negative PCRs, clearance, or symptom resolution. In the study's own analysis: Reference gene primers were amplified, and this amplification served to estimate nucleated cell counts. TCRdb's copy holds only in-frame clones and misses some; the assay was immunoSEQ multiplex PCR. From that table come the V and J calls and clone size; the DNA was used to work out D and trimming. Among roughly 170,000 clones listed, 60% to 80% were seen once. Trimming pared 0 bases from V and 3 bases from J, leaving 13 bases between. CDR3 size: 16 residues. The germline gives CDR1 SGHKS, CDR2 YYEKEE (reference sequence).

The rearrangement joins TRBV5-5 to TRBJ1-5, with D maybe TRBD1 (6 bases). Sequenced input: PBMCs or T cells enriched from blood (not recorded which). This clonotype was sampled from a woman between 50 and 59 years old who had recovered from COVID-19. This chain's CDR3 is CASSLVRGGVNQPQHF. In DNA form, the CDR3 reads TGTGCCAGCAGCTTGGTAAGGGGGGGAGTCAATCAGCCCCAGCATTTT.